This T cell receptor beta chain was sequenced during a study of CD8 T cells in Susac syndrome. Random hexamers served to reverse transcribe roughly 0.45 to 1 ug RNA. The TCR beta CDR3 was amplified by immunoSEQ multiplex PCR across 54 Vbeta, 13 Jbeta. TCRdb called the immunoSEQ multiplex PCR reads again in MiXCR, with one record for every CDR3 protein. This sample has under 150,000 distinct CDR3 sequences, with approximately 94% found just once. TCR beta sequencing covered blood CD8+ and CD4+ T cells. Diagnostic criteria for definite or probable disease, in their recently defined form, were met by the patients with Susac syndrome. TEMRA cells were FACS-enriched, and CD8+ and CD4+ T cells were isolated negatively. Source material: CD4+ T cells from PBMCs. This TCR was sampled from a human donor with Susac syndrome.

In nucleotides, the CDR3 is TGTGCCAGCAGTCCCGGGCCGGAAGAGACCCAGTACTTC. This codes for CASSPGPEETQYF. The chain carries TRBV6-4 and TRBJ2-5; the D is unclear. CDR1 and CDR2 from the germline V gene are MRHNA and SNTAGT. V lost 5 bases, J lost 3 bases, and 10 bases lay in between. CDR3 length: 13 amino acids.